The source of this T cell receptor (beta chain) is a study of blood T cells in healthy people across ages. A second PCR of about 7 to 12 cycles used a sample-barcoded 5' primer and a J-beta primer mix. TCRdb fed the 5' RACE reads into MiXCR, producing one record per CDR3 protein. The table has roughly 640,000 distinct CDR3 sequences, approximately 30% seen once. The germline CDR1 and CDR2 sequences are SGDLS and YYNGEE. V dropped 4 bases and J dropped 7; count of bases not matched to a gene: 9. The CDR3 is made up of 16 amino acids. The receptor's source is a woman over 75 in good health. The V call is TRBV9, the J call TRBJ1-6; 9 nucleotides agree with TRBD1. The sequencing sample was made of blood. CDR3 residues: CASSFDPGTGNSPLHF. In DNA, the CDR3 is TGTGCCAGCAGCTTCGACCCCGGGACAGGGAATTCACCCCTCCACTTT.